This note documents a single T cell receptor beta chain sequence. Its antigen is undetermined. Sequencing was designed to attain a depth spanning 1 in 200,000 to 1 in 1 million T cells. Assay: immunoSEQ multiplex PCR; the TCRdb copy retains only in-frame clones and omits some. The sample holds some 160,000 clones, 81% seen once. The data originate from a study of cytotoxic CD8 clonotypes in ibrutinib-treated CLL. Overall study results and limits: Pretreatment clonality was elevated relative to age-matched healthy donors and paralleled circulating CD8+ T-cell counts. Before falling back toward baseline at progression, clonality had risen at the time of ibrutinib response.

Genomic DNA in a quantity of about 2.1 micrograms was derived from cryopreserved PBMCs for TCR beta libraries. This sequence was found in a human donor with chronic lymphocytic leukemia. The material sequenced was PBMCs, taken after 12 months of ibrutinib treatment.

The CDR3 here is CASSRKGGVSPYNEQFF. The CDR3 nucleotides read TGTGCCAGCAGCCGGAAGGGGGGTGTAAGCCCTTACAATGAGCAGTTCTTC. V is TRBV7-3 and J is TRBJ2-1; D tentatively reads TRBD1 or TRBD2 (6 bases each). V lost 5 bases, J lost 4 bases, and 21 bases lay in between. The CDR3 runs 17 residues. Germline CDR1 and CDR2: SGHTA and FQGTGA. The variable domain in full, completed from reference TRBV7-3 and TRBJ2-1, reads GAGVSQTPSNKVTEKGKYVELRCDPISGHTALYWYRQSLGQGPEFLIYFQGTGAADDSGLPNDRFFAVRPEGSVSTLKIQRTERGDSAVYLCASSRKGGVSPYNEQFFGPGTRLTVL.